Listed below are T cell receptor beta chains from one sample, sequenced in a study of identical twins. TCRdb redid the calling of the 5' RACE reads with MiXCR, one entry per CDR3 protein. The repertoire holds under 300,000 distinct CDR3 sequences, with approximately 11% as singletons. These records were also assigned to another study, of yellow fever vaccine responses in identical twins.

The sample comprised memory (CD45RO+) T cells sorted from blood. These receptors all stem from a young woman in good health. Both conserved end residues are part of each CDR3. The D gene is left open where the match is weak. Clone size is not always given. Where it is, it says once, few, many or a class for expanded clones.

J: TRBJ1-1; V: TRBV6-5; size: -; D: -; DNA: TGTGCCAGCAGTTACAGGGTCGGGGACACTGAAGCTTTCTTT; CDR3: CASSYRVGDTEAFF
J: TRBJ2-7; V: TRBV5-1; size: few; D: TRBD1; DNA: TGCGCCAGCAGCTTGGCGGGACAGGGGATTTCCTTC; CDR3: CASSLAGQGISF
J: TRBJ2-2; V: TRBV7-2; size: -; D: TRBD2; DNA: TGTGCCAGCAGCTACCTAGCGGGGAACACCGGGGAGCTGTTTTTT; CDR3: CASSYLAGNTGELFF
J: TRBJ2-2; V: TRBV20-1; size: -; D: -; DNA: TGCAGTGCTAGTGGGCTAGCGTACCGTACCGGGGAGCTGTTTTTT; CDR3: CSASGLAYRTGELFF
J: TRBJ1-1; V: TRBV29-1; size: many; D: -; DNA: TGCAGCGTAAGTCGCGGTGAAGCTTTCTTT; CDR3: CSVSRGEAFF
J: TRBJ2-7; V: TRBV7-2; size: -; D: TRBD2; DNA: TGTGCCAGCAGCTTAACGACTAGCGGGGCCTACGAGCAGTACTTC; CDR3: CASSLTTSGAYEQYF
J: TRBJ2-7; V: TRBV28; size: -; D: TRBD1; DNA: TGTGCGTCGGGACAGGGGCTAAACGAGCAGTACTTC; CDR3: CASGQGLNEQYF
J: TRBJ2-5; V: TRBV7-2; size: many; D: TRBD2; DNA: TGTGCCAGCAGTGTACTAGCGGGGGCTTCCTCGACCCAGTACTTC; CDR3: CASSVLAGASSTQYF
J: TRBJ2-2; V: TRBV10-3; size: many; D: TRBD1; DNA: TGTGCCGCCCGACAGGGACCTTCAGTTGGGGAGCTGTTTTTT; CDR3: CAARQGPSVGELFF
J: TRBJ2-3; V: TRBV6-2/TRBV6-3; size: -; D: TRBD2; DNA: TGTGCCAGCAGCAGAGCCGGGACTAGCGGTCCAGATACGCAGTATTTT; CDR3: CASSRAGTSGPDTQYF
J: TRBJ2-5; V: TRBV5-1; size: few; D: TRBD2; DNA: TGCGCCAGCAGCTTGGGATCCTTAGCGGGGGGGCGAGAAGAGACCCAGTACTTC; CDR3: CASSLGSLAGGREETQYF
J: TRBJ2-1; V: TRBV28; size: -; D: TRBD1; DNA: TGTGCCAGCGTATCCGGGACAGGGATTAACAATGAGCAGTTCTTC; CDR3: CASVSGTGINNEQFF
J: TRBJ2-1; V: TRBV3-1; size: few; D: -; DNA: TGTGCCAGCAGCAAGAACTTAATAGTTGACAATGAGCAGTTCTTC; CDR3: CASSKNLIVDNEQFF
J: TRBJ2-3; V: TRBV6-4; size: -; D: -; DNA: TGTGCCAGCAGTGATGGGTCCGTGGGCACAGATACGCAGTATTTT; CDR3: CASSDGSVGTDTQYF
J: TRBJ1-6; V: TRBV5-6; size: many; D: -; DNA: TGTGCCAGCAGCTTGTCAGGGCAGGGAAATTCACCCCTCCACTTT; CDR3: CASSLSGQGNSPLHF
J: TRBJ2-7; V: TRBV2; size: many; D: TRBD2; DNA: TGTGCCAGCAGTGGCGGGACTAGCGGTTCCTACGAGCAGTACTTC; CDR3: CASSGGTSGSYEQYF
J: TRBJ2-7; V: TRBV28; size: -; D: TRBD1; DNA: TGTGCCAGCAGCGAAGCGAGGGGGCACTACGAGCAGTACTTC; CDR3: CASSEARGHYEQYF
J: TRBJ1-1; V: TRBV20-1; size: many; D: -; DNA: TGCAGCGCTAATAGGGGAACTGAAGCTTTCTTT; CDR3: CSANRGTEAFF
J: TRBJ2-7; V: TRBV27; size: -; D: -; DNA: TGTGCCAGCCGCTCTGGTTCGGGGCGGAACGAGAAGTACTTC; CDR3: CASRSGSGRNEKYF
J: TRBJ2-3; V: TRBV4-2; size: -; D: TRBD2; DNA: TGTGCCAGCAGCCAAGGGCGGGAGTTGAGAGATACGCAGTATTTT; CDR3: CASSQGRELRDTQYF
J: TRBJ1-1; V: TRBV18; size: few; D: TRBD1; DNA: TGTGCCAGCTCACTCAACAGGGGAATGAACACTGAAGCTTTCTTT; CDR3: CASSLNRGMNTEAFF
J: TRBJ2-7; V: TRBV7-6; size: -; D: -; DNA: TGTGCCAGCAGCTTACAGGAACACACCTACGAGCAGTACTTC; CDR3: CASSLQEHTYEQYF
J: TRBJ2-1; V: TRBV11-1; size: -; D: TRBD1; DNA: TGTGCCAGCAGCACGGGACAGGAGGTCTACAATGAGCAGTTCTTC; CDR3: CASSTGQEVYNEQFF
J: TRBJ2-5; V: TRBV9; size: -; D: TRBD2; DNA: TGTGCCAGCAGCGACGGGACTAGCGGGGGCCGGGGGGAGACCCAGTACTTC; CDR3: CASSDGTSGGRGETQYF
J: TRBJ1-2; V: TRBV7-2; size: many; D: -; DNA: TGTGCCAGCAGGGGGCAGCTAGTTAACACCTTC; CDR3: CASRGQLVNTF
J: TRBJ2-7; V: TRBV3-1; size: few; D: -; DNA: TGTGCCAGCAGACCCCACGGGGGAACCCACGAGCAGTACTTC; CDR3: CASRPHGGTHEQYF
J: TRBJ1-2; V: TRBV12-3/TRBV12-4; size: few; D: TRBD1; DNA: TGTGCCAGCAGTTCAGGGACAGGCATCGAAGGCTACACCTTC; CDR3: CASSSGTGIEGYTF
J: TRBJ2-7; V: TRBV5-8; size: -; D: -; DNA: TGTGCCAGCAGCATGGACTTAATCTTACACGAGCAGTACTTC; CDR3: CASSMDLILHEQYF
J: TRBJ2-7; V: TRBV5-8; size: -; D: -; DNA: TGTGCCAGCAGCGAGGTCTACGAGCAGTACTTC; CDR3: CASSEVYEQYF
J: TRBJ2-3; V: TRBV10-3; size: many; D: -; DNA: TGTGCCATCAGTGACCCAGGGGCGGTCTCAGATACGCAGTATTTT; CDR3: CAISDPGAVSDTQYF
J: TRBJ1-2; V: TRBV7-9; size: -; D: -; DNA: TGTGCCAGCAGCTTAAGTCAAGCTTCCTATGGCTACACCTTC; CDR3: CASSLSQASYGYTF
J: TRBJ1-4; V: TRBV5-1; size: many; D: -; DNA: TGCGCCAGCAGCTCTCGGGAGTCAACTAATGAAAAACTGTTTTTT; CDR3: CASSSRESTNEKLFF
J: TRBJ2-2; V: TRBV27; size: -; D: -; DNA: TGTGCCAGCAGTTTATCCAAGAGGGGGGCCGGGGAGCTGTTTTTT; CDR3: CASSLSKRGAGELFF
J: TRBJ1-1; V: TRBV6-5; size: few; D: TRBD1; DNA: TGTGCCAGCTCTACAGGGGGCAAAGGAGCTTTCTTT; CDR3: CASSTGGKGAFF
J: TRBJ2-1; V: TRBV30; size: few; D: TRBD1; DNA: TGTGCCTGGAGTTGGGCAGGGGGATTCAATGAGCAGTTCTTC; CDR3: CAWSWAGGFNEQFF
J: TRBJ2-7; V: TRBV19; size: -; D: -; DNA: TGTGCCCTCAACGGACGGGGTATCCTCTACGAGCAGTACTTC; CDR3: CALNGRGILYEQYF
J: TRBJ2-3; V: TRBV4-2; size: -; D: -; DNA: TGTGCCAGCAGCTTCCCCGCGACGATAACTAGCACAGATACGCAGTATTTT; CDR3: CASSFPATITSTDTQYF
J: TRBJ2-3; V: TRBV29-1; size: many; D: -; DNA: TGCAGCGTTGAAGGGCCAGATACGCAGTATTTT; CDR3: CSVEGPDTQYF
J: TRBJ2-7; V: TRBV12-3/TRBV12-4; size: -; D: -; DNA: TGTGCCAGCAGTTTCGGGCACGAGCAGTACTTC; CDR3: CASSFGHEQYF
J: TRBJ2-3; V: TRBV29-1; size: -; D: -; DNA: TGCAGCGTTGCACGGACAGATACGCAGTATTTT; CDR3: CSVARTDTQYF
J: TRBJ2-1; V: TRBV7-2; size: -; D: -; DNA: TGTGCCAGCAGCTTAAGGGCCCGTTCTTTGGCCAATGAGCAGTTCTTC; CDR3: CASSLRARSLANEQFF
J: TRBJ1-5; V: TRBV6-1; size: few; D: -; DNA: TGTGCCAGCAGTGAAGCCCTCCGGGGGAATCAGCCCCAGCATTTT; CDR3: CASSEALRGNQPQHF
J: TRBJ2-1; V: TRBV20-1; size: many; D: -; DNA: TGCAGTGCTAGTTTTCTAGCGTCTACCTACAATGAGCAGTTCTTC; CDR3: CSASFLASTYNEQFF